This T cell receptor (beta chain) comes out of a study of OX40 agonist ivuxolimab in advanced cancers. Profiling relied on immunoSEQ multiplex PCR, and the TCRdb table lists in-frame clones only, not all of them. The table includes about 100,000 clones, under 95% detected once. Germline V gene sequence: CDR1 GTSNPN, CDR2 SVGIG (reference sequence). V lost 3 bases and J 8 bases, leaving 13 bases between the germline ends. The CDR3 covers 12 residues. This specimen was CD4+ or CD8+ T cells sorted from blood, taken in a trial of the OX40 agonist ivuxolimab. This chain joins TRBV30 and TRBJ1-1, with a possible D match to TRBD1 (6 bases). This receptor was obtained from an adult with an advanced solid tumor such as melanoma, head and neck, liver or kidney cancer. Here the CDR3 DNA reads TGTGCCTGGAGATCAGGGGTAGAGGAAGCTTTCTTT. Protein: CAWRSGVEEAFF.